This is a list of T cell receptor beta chains from one sample in a study of radiation and T cells in renal cell carcinoma. The protocol was immunoSEQ multiplex PCR, while the TCRdb copy is restricted to in-frame clones and leaves out a portion. Of fewer than 200,000 clones listed, about 87% are singletons. The sequenced sample was blood, obtained from a patient whose treatment included radiotherapy and nephrectomy. All receptors come from a woman between 50 and 59 years old with renal cell carcinoma. Both conserved end residues are part of each CDR3. D genes are given only for firm matches. Size is stated for part of the rows, as once, few or many counts, or as a class when the clone is expanded.

>TRBJ1-5|few|-|TRBV15
CATSRDVAQPQHF
TGTGCCACCAGCAGAGATGTGGCTCAGCCCCAGCATTTT
>TRBJ2-1|-|TRBD1|TRBV25-1
CASSESGTGENEQFF
TGTGCCAGCAGTGAGTCCGGGACAGGGGAAAATGAGCAGTTCTTC
>TRBJ1-6|once|-|TRBV9
CASSVAGDSPLHF
TGTGCCAGCAGCGTAGCGGGGGACTCACCCCTCCACTTT
>TRBJ1-1|-|-|TRBV5-6
CASSFPGSGTEAFF
TGTGCCAGCAGCTTTCCCGGGAGCGGCACTGAAGCTTTCTTT
>TRBJ2-2|-|-|TRBV19
CASSDPTGELFF
TGTGCCAGTAGTGACCCCACGGGGGAGCTGTTTTTT
>TRBJ2-1|-|-|TRBV18
CASSPKAEQFF
TGTGCCAGCTCCCCCAAGGCAGAGCAGTTCTTC
>TRBJ1-1|-|TRBD1|TRBV14
CASSQDQQGVYAEAFF
TGTGCCAGCAGCCAAGATCAGCAGGGGGTTTACGCTGAAGCTTTCTTT
>TRBJ1-1|-|-|TRBV6-4
CASSDGRAREAFF
TGTGCCAGCAGTGACGGCAGGGCGCGTGAAGCTTTCTTT
>TRBJ2-7|few|-|TRBV9
CASSVGDGYEQYF
TGTGCCAGCAGCGTGGGCGATGGCTACGAGCAGTACTTC
>TRBJ1-1|-|-|TRBV21-1
CASSMGEDTEAFF
TGTGCCAGCAGCATGGGGGAGGACACTGAAGCTTTCTTT
>TRBJ2-1|-|TRBD2|TRBV7-2
CASSFEVSGGFEQFF
TGTGCCAGCAGCTTCGAAGTTAGCGGGGGGTTTGAGCAGTTCTTC
>TRBJ1-2|-|-|TRBV4-3
CASSQPHLGDYGYTF
TGCGCCAGCAGCCAACCCCATTTAGGAGACTATGGCTACACCTTC
>TRBJ1-6|few|-|TRBV11-2
CASSPGYNSPLHF
TGTGCCAGCAGCCCGGGGTACAATTCACCCCTCCACTTT
>TRBJ1-1|-|-|TRBV29-1
CSVEGRRFTEAFF
TGCAGCGTTGAGGGACGGAGATTCACTGAAGCTTTCTTT
>TRBJ2-5|-|TRBD2|TRBV19
CASSALAGEAETQYF
TGTGCCAGTAGTGCCCTAGCGGGGGAAGCAGAGACCCAGTACTTC
>TRBJ1-5|few|-|TRBV14
CASSQGRSNQPQHF
TGTGCCAGCAGCCAAGGGCGGAGCAATCAGCCCCAGCATTTT
>TRBJ1-1|-|-|TRBV19
CASSLISGQSEAFF
TGTGCCAGTAGCCTAATCTCCGGACAGTCTGAAGCTTTCTTT
>TRBJ2-2|-|TRBD2|TRBV6-1
CASSASGGYTGELFF
TGTGCCAGCAGTGCAAGCGGGGGATACACCGGGGAGCTGTTTTTT
>TRBJ2-1|-|TRBD1|TRBV5-5
CASSLGSGQGAYNEQFF
TGTGCCAGCAGCTTGGGCTCCGGACAGGGGGCGTACAATGAGCAGTTCTTC
>TRBJ1-3|once|-|TRBV2
CASSELDSSGNTIYF
TGTGCCAGCAGTGAACTGGACAGCTCTGGAAACACCATATATTTT
>TRBJ2-2|few|-|TRBV7-2
CASSLGVGGELFF
TGTGCCAGCAGCTTAGGGGTAGGCGGGGAGCTGTTTTTT
>TRBJ2-6|once|-|TRBV11-2
CASSFLTAGANVLTF
TGTGCCAGCAGCTTCCTGACAGCTGGGGCCAACGTCCTGACTTTC
>TRBJ2-7|-|TRBD1|TRBV9
CASSVEPGQGPYEQYF
TGTGCCAGCAGCGTAGAACCGGGACAGGGGCCCTACGAGCAGTACTTC
>TRBJ1-2|-|-|TRBV27
CASRGDSYGYTF
TGTGCCAGCCGCGGCGATTCCTATGGCTACACCTTC
>TRBJ2-1|once|TRBD2|TRBV7-8
CASSLAVAGGDEQFF
TGTGCCAGCAGCTTAGCGGTAGCGGGGGGCGATGAGCAGTTCTTC
>TRBJ1-6|few|-|TRBV10-3
CAISEGAGGGSPLHF
TGTGCCATCAGTGAAGGGGCCGGTGGGGGTTCACCCCTCCACTTT
>TRBJ2-3|-|-|TRBV2
CASIEGPTDTQYF
TGTGCCAGCATCGAGGGACCTACAGATACGCAGTATTTT
>TRBJ2-7|-|TRBD2|TRBV5-6
CASSFISGEYEQYF
TGTGCCAGCAGCTTCATTAGCGGGGAATACGAGCAGTACTTC
>TRBJ2-5|-|-|TRBV5-6
CALAVARETQYF
TGTGCCCTAGCAGTGGCTCGGGAGACCCAGTACTTC
>TRBJ2-7|once|-|TRBV7-9
CASSPHHLYEQYF
TGTGCCAGCAGCCCCCATCATCTCTACGAGCAGTACTTC
>TRBJ2-7|-|-|TRBV5-4
CASSLGQGGVYEQYF
TGTGCCAGCAGCTTGGGACAGGGAGGGGTTTACGAGCAGTACTTC
>TRBJ2-5|-|-|TRBV18
CASSGGLQETQYF
TGTGCCAGCTCGGGGGGCCTTCAAGAGACCCAGTACTTC
>TRBJ2-5|-|-|TRBV5-1
CASSLEAGPWETQYF
TGCGCCAGCAGCTTGGAGGCAGGGCCATGGGAGACCCAGTACTTC
>TRBJ1-4|-|-|TRBV15
CATSRETVRGLFF
TGTGCCACCAGCAGAGAGACAGTTCGCGGGCTGTTTTTT
>TRBJ2-5|-|-|TRBV7-8
CASSLGVLTQETQYF
TGTGCCAGCAGCTTAGGGGTTCTCACCCAAGAGACCCAGTACTTC
>TRBJ1-4|-|-|TRBV5-8
CASRRSGTTNEKLFF
TGTGCCAGCAGGAGAAGTGGGACAACTAATGAAAAACTGTTTTTT
>TRBJ2-2|-|-|TRBV7-9
CASSLAGAHTGELFF
TGTGCCAGCAGCTTAGCGGGGGCGCACACCGGGGAGCTGTTTTTT
>TRBJ2-7|once|TRBD1|TRBV25-1
CASSPFRGSNEQYF
TGTGCCAGCAGCCCTTTCAGGGGGAGCAACGAGCAGTACTTC
>TRBJ2-7|once|-|TRBV6-1
CASSEVLDGYEQYF
TGTGCCAGCAGTGAAGTACTGGACGGGTACGAGCAGTACTTC
>TRBJ2-5|-|-|TRBV30
CAWSEVLGQKETQYF
TGTGCCTGGAGTGAGGTTTTAGGCCAGAAAGAGACCCAGTACTTC